This T cell receptor (beta chain) was identified during a study of T cell responses to AZD1222 COVID-19 vaccine. Study-level points and caveats: Unmutated variant regions reportedly attract nearly half of all spike-specific TCRs.

Comment on this clone: The antigen remains undetermined.

Method: immunoSEQ multiplex PCR; TCRdb's copy keeps in-frame clones and lacks some. Of just under 85,000 clones in the sample, 86% were seen once. V lost 4 bases and J lost 8, with 5 bases in between. The CDR3 contains 10 residues. Germline-derived CDR1 and CDR2 are SQVTM and ANQGSEA. This chain connects TRBV29-1 to TRBJ1-4; no reliable D call. The source was peripheral blood, collected on day 0 of AZD1222 vaccination. The receptor's source is an adult in good health. The CDR3 nucleotides read TGCAGCGTTGCGGACGAAAAACTGTTTTTT. This translates into CSVADEKLFF.